This T cell receptor (beta chain) was recovered during a study of T cells in Graves' hyperthyroidism and ophthalmopathy. Amplification targeted TCR beta CDR3 regions from RNA transcripts. The study used the HTBI primer set for a first-round RT-PCR of the TCR CDR3. From the multiplex PCR reads, TCRdb called clonotypes with MiXCR, one entry per CDR3 protein. The data hold some 600,000 distinct CDR3 sequences, with more than 45% observed a single time. Graves' hyperthyroidism qualified as stable when ophthalmopathy did not progress within 18 months. Patients aged 18 to 65 had newly diagnosed hyperthyroidism that had lasted under 2 months. Diagnosis relied on clinical symptoms, serum thyroxine and TRAb, thyroid ultrasound and orbital computed tomography. Trimming took 2 bases from V and 2 from J; bases not matched to a gene: 1. Germline CDR1 is SGHRS and CDR2 is YFSETQ. This CDR3 is built from 14 residues.

This clonotype has at least ten counts. The chain carries TRBV5-1 and TRBJ1-2, with 9 bases lining up with TRBD1. Sequencing was carried out using peripheral blood or thyroid tissue (not recorded which). This clonotype was sampled from a young woman with Graves' hyperthyroidism. The CDR3 region has the DNA TGCGCCAGCAGCTTTGACAGGGGGAACTATGGCTACACCTTC. Translation gives CASSFDRGNYGYTF.